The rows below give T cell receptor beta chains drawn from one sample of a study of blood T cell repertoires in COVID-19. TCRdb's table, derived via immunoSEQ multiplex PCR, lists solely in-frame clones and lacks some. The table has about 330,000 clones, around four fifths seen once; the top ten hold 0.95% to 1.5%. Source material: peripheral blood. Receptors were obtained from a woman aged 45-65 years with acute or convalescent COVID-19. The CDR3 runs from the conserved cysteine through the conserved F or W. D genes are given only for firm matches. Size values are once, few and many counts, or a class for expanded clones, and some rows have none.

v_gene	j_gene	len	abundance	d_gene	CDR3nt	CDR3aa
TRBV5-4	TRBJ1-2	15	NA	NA	TGTGCCAGCAGCGTAGGAAGTGTCGGGATCTATGGCTACACCTTC	CASSVGSVGIYGYTF
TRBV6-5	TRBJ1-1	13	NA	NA	TGTGCCAGCAGTTACTACAGGGACACTGAAGCTTTCTTT	CASSYYRDTEAFF
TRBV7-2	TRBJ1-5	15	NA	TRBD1	TGTGCCAGCGGAACCGGGACAGGGGTGAGTCAGCCCCAGCATTTT	CASGTGTGVSQPQHF
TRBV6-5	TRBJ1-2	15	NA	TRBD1	TGTGCCAGCACCTTCGACAGGGGGCCCCTCTATGGCTACACCTTC	CASTFDRGPLYGYTF
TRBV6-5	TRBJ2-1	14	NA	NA	TGTGCCAGCAGAAGCAGGGGCTCCTACAATGAGCAGTTCTTC	CASRSRGSYNEQFF
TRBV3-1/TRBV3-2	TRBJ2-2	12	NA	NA	TGTGCCAGCAGTCAGGACAGCAGGGAGCTGTTTTTT	CASSQDSRELFF
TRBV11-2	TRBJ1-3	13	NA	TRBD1	TGTGCCAGCAGCCGCGCCGACAGGGTAACCATATATTTT	CASSRADRVTIYF
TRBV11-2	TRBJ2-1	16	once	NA	TGTGCCAGCACCACCCTCAGCTGGAGCTCCTACAATGAGCAGTTCTTC	CASTTLSWSSYNEQFF
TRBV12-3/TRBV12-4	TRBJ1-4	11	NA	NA	TGTGCCAGCAGTTTCGAGGAAAAACTGTTTTTT	CASSFEEKLFF
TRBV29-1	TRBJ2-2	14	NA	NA	TGCAGCGTTGGTCGGACATCGAACACCGGGGAGCTGTTTTTT	CSVGRTSNTGELFF
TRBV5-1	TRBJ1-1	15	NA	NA	TGCGCCAGCAGCCCCATCCCGGGTCCGAACACTGAAGCTTTCTTT	CASSPIPGPNTEAFF
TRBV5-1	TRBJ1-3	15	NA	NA	TGCGCCAGCAGAGCGGGGGGGGCCGGTGGAAACACCATATATTTT	CASRAGGAGGNTIYF
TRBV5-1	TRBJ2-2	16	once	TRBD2	TGCGCCAGCAGCTTGGGACTAGCGGTGAACACCGGGGAGCTGTTTTTT	CASSLGLAVNTGELFF
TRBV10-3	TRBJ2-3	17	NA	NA	TGTGCCATCAGTGAGTCGTTTGGGGGGGGCGGCACAGATACGCAGTATTTT	CAISESFGGGGTDTQYF
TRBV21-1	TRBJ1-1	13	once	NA	TGTGCCAGCAGCGATGGGACAGACACTGAAGCTTTCTTT	CASSDGTDTEAFF
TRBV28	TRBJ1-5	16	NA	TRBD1	TGTGCCAGCAGTCGGCCTTGGACAGGGGATAATCAGCCCCAGCATTTT	CASSRPWTGDNQPQHF
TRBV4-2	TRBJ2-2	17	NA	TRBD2	TGTGCCAGCAGCCAAGGGACTAGCGGGTTTCCCACCGGGGAGCTGTTTTTT	CASSQGTSGFPTGELFF
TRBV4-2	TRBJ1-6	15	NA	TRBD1	TGTGCCAGCAGCCCGAAACAGGGGGCTGATTCACCCCTCCACTTT	CASSPKQGADSPLHF
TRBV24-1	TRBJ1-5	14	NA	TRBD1	TGTGCCACCAGTGCCGGGACAGGTGAGCAGCCCCAGCATTTT	CATSAGTGEQPQHF
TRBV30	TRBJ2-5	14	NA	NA	TGTGCCTGGAGTGGGACAGAATCAGGGGAGACCCAGTACTTC	CAWSGTESGETQYF
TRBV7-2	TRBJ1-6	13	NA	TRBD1	TGTGCCAGCAGCCCGGACAGGGATTCACCCCTCCACTTT	CASSPDRDSPLHF
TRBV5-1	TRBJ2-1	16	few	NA	TGCGCCAGCAGCTTGGCCGAAGGGGGTGAGTCCAATGAGCAGTTCTTC	CASSLAEGGESNEQFF
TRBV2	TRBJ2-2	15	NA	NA	TGTGCCAGCAGCCCCCTTGCGGATGGCACCGGGGAGCTGTTTTTT	CASSPLADGTGELFF
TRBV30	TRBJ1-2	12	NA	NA	TGTGCCTGGAGTGTATTAAATCGGGGCTACACCTTC	CAWSVLNRGYTF
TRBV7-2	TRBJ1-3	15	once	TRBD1	TGTGCCAGCAGCTTCTCAGGGGGCTCTGGAAACACCATATATTTT	CASSFSGGSGNTIYF
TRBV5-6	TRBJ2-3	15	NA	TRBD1	TGTGCCAGCAGCGGAAGGACAGGGGGAACAGATACGCAGTATTTT	CASSGRTGGTDTQYF